Presented here are 29 T cell receptor beta chains from one specimen sequenced in a study of blood T cell repertoires in COVID-19. Profiled with immunoSEQ multiplex PCR; TCRdb holds only in-frame clones, not every one. Among about 140,000 clones listed, 75% to 90% were seen once. The sequenced material came from peripheral blood. The receptor set was obtained from a man aged 65 to 79 who had recovered from COVID-19.

This clone was picked up one time. The chain uses TRBV9 and TRBJ1-4, with D perhaps matching TRBD1 (6 bases). CDR3 length equals 14 residues. Germline CDR1 is SGDLS and CDR2 is YYNGEE. Trimming took 4 bases from V and 8 from J, leaving 15 bases between them. The CDR3 spells CASSKRAQGEKLFF. The CDR3 DNA reads as TGTGCCAGCAGCAAACGGGCCCAGGGGGAAAAACTGTTTTTT. Filled out from reference TRBV9 and TRBJ1-4, the complete variable domain reads DSGVTQTPKHLITATGQRVTLRCSPRSGDLSVYWYQQSLDQGLQFLIQYYNGEERAKGNILERFSAQQFPDLHSELNLSSLELGDSALYFCASSKRAQGEKLFFGSGTQLSVL.

The rearrangement links TRBV4-1 to TRBJ2-7; 9 positions match TRBD1. The trim removed 4 bases at V and 0 bases at J, leaving 4 bases unmatched. This CDR3 has 15 residues. Germline CDR1 is MGHRA and CDR2 is YSYEKL. The CDR3 is CASSPGQGSSYEQYF. In nucleotides, the CDR3 is TGCGCCAGCAGCCCGGGACAGGGTAGCTCCTACGAGCAGTACTTC.

The chain is built from TRBV10-3 and TRBJ2-3; 10 bases are a match to TRBD2. V dropped 8 bases and J dropped 3; count of bases not matched to a gene: 14. CDR1 is ENHRY, CDR2 SYGVKD, per germline. The CDR3 consists of 17 residues. Here the CDR3 reads CAILIESGREETDTQYF. Here the CDR3 DNA reads TGTGCCATCCTCATAGAGAGCGGGAGGGAGGAAACAGATACGCAGTATTTT.

This clone was recorded only once. This chain uses TRBV10-3 with TRBJ2-7; weak D call: TRBD2 (6 bases). The V and J ends lost 6 bases and 4 bases respectively, with 13 bases between them. Germline-derived CDR1 and CDR2 are ENHRY and SYGVKD. This CDR3 is built from 13 residues. The CDR3 spells CAIRTRLGYEQYF. In nucleotides, the CDR3 is TGTGCCATCAGAACCAGACTAGGTTACGAGCAGTACTTC.

This clone is a singleton in its sample. The genes are TRBV9 and TRBJ2-6; 10 bases line up with TRBD2. The CDR3 runs 17 residues. CDR1 is SGDLS, CDR2 YYNGEE, per germline. Trimming cost V 2 bases and J 3 bases; bases outside gene matches: 5. The CDR3 loop reads CASSVASGRSGANVLTF. Here the CDR3 DNA reads TGTGCCAGCAGCGTCGCTAGCGGGAGAAGTGGGGCCAACGTCCTGACTTTC.

This clone came up a few times. This sequence joins TRBV10-3 and TRBJ2-2; TRBD2 is a possible D gene (6 bases). V lost 0 bases and J 3 bases, leaving 11 bases between the germline ends. Germline loops: CDR1 ENHRY, CDR2 SYGVKD. The CDR3 loop spans 16 amino acids. The CDR3 region has the DNA TGTGCCATCAGTGAGTCACCGGGAGCAGACACCGGGGAGCTGTTTTTT. Encoded protein: CAISESPGADTGELFF.

The V and J genes are TRBV7-2 and TRBJ2-1, with D unclear. Trimming left V 4 bases short and J 9 bases short, with 13 bases between. CDR3 length: 13 residues. CDR1 and CDR2 (germline): SGHTA, FQGNSA. CDR3 residues: CASSSPLIGEQFF. DNA for the CDR3: TGTGCCAGCAGCTCCCCTCTCATCGGTGAGCAGTTCTTC.

The chain links TRBV5-6 to TRBJ1-6; 7 nucleotides agree with TRBD1. This CDR3 contains 17 residues. J gave up 4 bases and V 0 bases, and 7 bases lay outside the gene matches. The germline gives CDR1 SGHDT, CDR2 YYEEEE. This chain's CDR3 is CASSLGGTATYNSPLHF. The CDR3, as DNA: TGTGCCAGCAGCTTGGGTGGGACAGCCACTTATAATTCACCCCTCCACTTT.

The rearrangement links TRBV5-1 to TRBJ2-7, with D tentatively TRBD1 (6 bases). The germline V and J ends were trimmed by 4 bases and 2 bases, with 13 bases remaining between them. This CDR3 is 14 amino acids long. Germline CDR1 reads SGHRS; CDR2 reads YFSETQ. The CDR3, as DNA: TGCGCCAGCAGCCCTGCAGGGGATCCCTACGAGCAGTACTTC. Amino acids: CASSPAGDPYEQYF.

The chain is built from TRBV15 and TRBJ2-7; TRBD2 matches 12 bases. With 3 bases clipped from V and 4 bases from J, the junction kept 4 bases outside the gene matches. Germline lookup yields CDR1 LNHNV and CDR2 YYDKDF (reference sequence). There are 15 residues in the CDR3. CDR3 DNA sequence: TGTGCCACCAGCAGCCGACTAGCGGGAGTTTACGAGCAGTACTTC. Translating it yields CATSSRLAGVYEQYF.

V usage is TRBV23-1 and J usage is TRBJ1-1, with 7 positions matching TRBD1. TRBV23-1 is placed among ORFs of uncertain function. V was pared by 5 bases and J by 2 bases, with 8 bases of the junction left unmatched. This CDR3 spans 15 amino acids. CDR3 amino acids: CASSGRQGGNTEAFF. In DNA, the CDR3 is TGCGCCAGCAGTGGAAGACAGGGTGGCAACACTGAAGCTTTCTTT.

This chain links TRBV7-9 with TRBJ1-1, with 9 nucleotides matching TRBD1. The V gene's germline CDR1 is SEHNR and CDR2 FQNEAQ (reference sequence). V dropped 7 bases and J dropped 7; count of bases not matched to a gene: 16. The CDR3 contains 16 residues. CDR3 protein: CASNGRRGTGFVEAFF. The CDR3 DNA sequence: TGTGCCAGCAATGGGAGACGCGGGACAGGGTTCGTTGAAGCTTTCTTT.

This clone occurred once. CDR3 residues: CAWDPTGGPTDTQYF. DNA of the CDR3: TGTGCCTGGGACCCGACGGGAGGCCCCACAGATACGCAGTATTTT. The V gene is TRBV30, the J gene TRBJ2-3, with 7 bases aligning to TRBD2. Germline V gene sequence: CDR1 GTSNPN, CDR2 SVGIG (reference sequence). This CDR3 is built from 15 residues. Trimming at V came to 5 bases and at J to 2 bases, leaving 10 bases not matched to a gene. The full variable domain, with the rest looked up from reference TRBV30 and TRBJ2-3, is SQTIHQWPATLVQPVGSPLSLECTVEGTSNPNLYWYRQAAGRGLQLLFYSVGIGQISSEVPQNLSASRPQDRQFILSSKKLLLSDSGFYLCAWDPTGGPTDTQYFGPGTRLTVL.

The genes are TRBV20-1 and TRBJ2-2; D is ambiguous. V lost 3 bases, J lost 6 bases, and 11 bases lay in between. CDR3 length equals 13 residues. Germline lookup yields CDR1 DFQATT and CDR2 SNEGSKA (reference sequence). CDR3 region: CSASPSHSGELFF. In DNA, the CDR3 is TGCAGTGCTAGTCCTAGTCATTCCGGGGAGCTGTTTTTT.

This clone was picked up one time. The V call is TRBV29-1, the J call TRBJ2-7, with D perhaps TRBD1 (7 bases). The CDR3 contains 12 residues. V gave up 4 bases and J gave up 3 bases, with 10 bases separating them. Per the germline V gene, CDR1 is SQVTM and CDR2 is ANQGSEA. CDR3 amino acids: CSVVQGGYEQYF. The CDR3 DNA reads as TGCAGCGTTGTGCAGGGGGGCTACGAGCAGTACTTC.

The chain employs TRBV3-1 (or the pseudogene TRBV3-2) and TRBJ2-1; the match to TRBD2 covers 8 bases. The ends lost 4 bases at V and 6 bases at J; junction bases unmatched: 8. The CDR3 has 15 amino acids. Germline CDR1 and CDR2: LGHDT and YNNKEL (reference sequence). CDR3 loop: CASSPRAGVSNEQFF. CDR3 nucleotide sequence: TGTGCCAGCAGCCCCCGAGCGGGGGTCAGCAATGAGCAGTTCTTC.

The gene calls are TRBV30 and TRBJ1-1; 7 nucleotides align to TRBD1. Germline CDR1 is GTSNPN and CDR2 is SVGIG (reference sequence). Germline trimming cut 4 bases from V and 4 bases from J; bases unmatched to any gene: 12. The CDR3 extends over 15 amino acids. DNA of the CDR3: TGTGCCTGGACCCGGACAGGAGGTCGGGGCACTGAAGCTTTCTTT. Its protein is CAWTRTGGRGTEAFF.

The chain links TRBV15 to TRBJ1-2; 7 bases line up with TRBD1. V lost 1 base and J lost 7; bases outside the gene matches: 9. Germline values: CDR1 LNHNV, CDR2 YYDKDF (reference sequence). The CDR3 is made up of 15 amino acids. The CDR3 DNA reads as TGTGCCACCAGCAGAGCGGAGACAGGGATGGGTGGCTACACCTTC. It translates to CATSRAETGMGGYTF.

The V call is TRBV19, the J call TRBJ2-7; D unresolved. The ends were cut back, 5 bases at V and 4 bases at J, with 9 bases in the middle. Per germline, CDR1 LNHDA and CDR2 SQIVND (reference sequence). This CDR3 is built from 12 residues. CDR3 residues: CASSPPGYEQYF. The CDR3 region has the DNA TGTGCCAGTAGTCCCCCAGGTTACGAGCAGTACTTC.

The chain has TRBV6-4 and TRBJ2-3, with 7 bases identical to TRBD2. Trimming took 3 bases from V and 4 from J; bases not matched to a gene: 7. Germline V gene sequence: CDR1 MRHNA, CDR2 SNTAGT. This CDR3 is built from 15 residues. Here the CDR3 reads CASSEGGRAPDTQYF. The CDR3 DNA follows: TGTGCCAGCAGTGAGGGGGGGAGGGCCCCAGATACGCAGTATTTT.

The V and J genes are TRBV10-2 and TRBJ2-7; 7 bases fit TRBD2. The CDR3 is made up of 16 amino acids. V gave up 3 bases and J gave up 6 bases; unmatched junction bases: 14. Per germline, CDR1 WSHSY and CDR2 SAAADI. The CDR3 loop is CASSETPPGLISEQYF. CDR3 bases: TGCGCCAGCAGTGAAACCCCCCCGGGACTAATATCCGAGCAGTACTTC.

The chain uses TRBV19 and TRBJ1-4; no clear D gene. Germline V CDR1 and CDR2: LNHDA, SQIVND (reference sequence). Trimming took 4 bases from V and 0 from J, leaving 9 bases between them. CDR3 size: 15 residues. The CDR3 nucleotides are TGTGCCAGTAGTAGGAACAGAGCAACTAATGAAAAACTGTTTTTT. This sequence encodes CASSRNRATNEKLFF. Full variable domain (remainder filled in from reference TRBV19 and TRBJ1-4): DGGITQSPKYLFRKEGQNVTLSCEQNLNHDAMYWYRQDPGQGLRLIYYSQIVNDFQKGDIAEGYSVSREKKESFPLTVTSAQKNPTAFYLCASSRNRATNEKLFFGSGTQLSVL.

The J gene is TRBJ2-3, the V gene TRBV5-8; 12 bases are a match to TRBD2. Germline V gene data show CDR1 as SGHTS and CDR2 as YDEGEE. The CDR3 spans 15 residues. After removal of 5 bases from V and 7 bases from J, the junction contained 8 bases not matched to a gene. CDR3 nucleotides: TGTGCCAGCAGTGCCAGACTAGCGGGAGTGTATACGCAGTATTTT. The encoded protein is CASSARLAGVYTQYF.

V is TRBV5-4 and J is TRBJ1-1; TRBD1 agrees at 7 bases. The V segment lost 2 bases and the J segment 1 base; nucleotides outside the gene matches: 8. Germline lookup yields CDR1 SGHNT and CDR2 YYREEE (reference sequence). The length of the CDR3 is 16 residues. CDR3 loop: CASSFYAGTENTEAFF. CDR3 bases: TGTGCCAGCAGCTTCTACGCCGGGACAGAGAACACTGAAGCTTTCTTT.

Written as DNA, the CDR3 is TGCGCCAGCAAGGGACAGAACACCGGGGAGCTGTTTTTT. Its protein product is CASKGQNTGELFF. J is TRBJ2-2 and V is TRBV5-1; D is possibly TRBD1 (6 bases). Germline V gives CDR1 SGHRS, CDR2 YFSETQ. V lost 6 bases to trimming and J lost 1 base, with 7 bases between them. This CDR3 spans 13 amino acids.

In this sample, this clone turned up once. J is TRBJ2-7 and V is TRBV6-5; unclear D gene. This CDR3 has 13 amino acids. Germline V gives CDR1 MNHEY, CDR2 SVGAGI. V gave up 2 bases and J gave up 3 bases, with 8 bases separating them. Here the CDR3 reads CASSYGPGYEQYF. Written as DNA, the CDR3 is TGTGCCAGCAGTTACGGTCCCGGCTACGAGCAGTACTTC.

V usage is TRBV3-1 (or the pseudogene TRBV3-2) and J usage is TRBJ2-2, with TRBD1 matching over 9 bases. V dropped 5 bases and J dropped 1; count of bases not matched to a gene: 2. Looked up from germline, CDR1 is LGHDT and CDR2 is YNNKEL (reference sequence). CDR3 length: 15 residues. The CDR3 spells CASSSGQGNTGELFF. The CDR3 DNA sequence: TGTGCCAGCAGCTCGGGACAGGGGAACACCGGGGAGCTGTTTTTT.

This clone was seen only a few times. CDR3 loop: CASSLATSSSSYNEQFF. The CDR3 bases are TGTGCCAGCAGCTTAGCGACTAGTTCAAGCTCCTACAATGAGCAGTTCTTC. The chain joins TRBV7-6 to TRBJ2-1, with TRBD2 as a possible D gene (6 bases). The CDR3 spans 17 residues. V shed 0 bases and J shed 0 bases, with 12 bases lying between them. Germline V gives CDR1 SGHVS, CDR2 FNYEAQ.

This sequence joins TRBV6-2 or TRBV6-3 and TRBJ2-6; TRBD2 aligns across 9 bases. Germline lookup yields CDR1 MNHEY and CDR2 SVGEGT. The ends lost 2 bases at V and 2 bases at J; junction bases unmatched: 7. The CDR3 consists of 18 residues. CDR3 region: CASSYVAGVPAGANVLTF. CDR3 sequence (DNA): TGTGCCAGCAGTTACGTAGCGGGAGTCCCTGCTGGGGCCAACGTCCTGACTTTC.